This paragraph reports one T cell receptor (beta chain). Its cognate antigen is unknown. The V end lost 3 bases, the J end lost 0 bases, and 9 bases lay between the germline ends. Germline CDR1 ENHRY, CDR2 SYGVKD. The CDR3 consists of 14 residues. The data belong to a study of T cell responses to AZD1222 COVID-19 vaccine. Overall study findings and caveats: The span of vaccine-associated CD4 TCRs extended across spike, with dominance at 160-218 and 743-854. Nearly half of spike-specific TCRs reportedly target variant regions that are unmutated in the B.1.351 and B.1.1.7 variants. Females made up more of the donors, who were largely white British, and clonal diversity may have come out too low.

Clones were sequenced by immunoSEQ multiplex PCR, and TCRdb holds only the in-frame ones, with some missing. The repertoire holds around 150,000 clones, with about 90% as singletons. The TCR comes from an adult who received the AZD1222 COVID-19 vaccine. The material sequenced was peripheral blood, taken 28 days after the second AZD1222 dose. V is TRBV10-3 and J is TRBJ2-7; tentative D call: TRBD1 (5 bases). CDR3 bases: TGTGCCATCAGTGACCCAGGGCACTCCTACGAGCAGTACTTC. This sequence encodes CAISDPGHSYEQYF.